The sequence of this TCR beta chain was determined in a study of cytomegalovirus exposure and HLA in healthy donors. Study findings and constraints: A later analysis found first-cohort TCR clusters tended to co-occur in the 120 or so validation repertoires. High sensitivity and specificity were reportedly achieved when the classifier diagnosed cytomegalovirus status.

Concerning this clone: Its antigen is as yet unknown.

The germline CDR1 and CDR2 sequences are SEHNR and FQNEAQ (reference sequence). CDR3 size: 15 residues. Trimming removed 2 bases from V and 5 bases from J; junction bases left unmatched: 6. Clones were sequenced by immunoSEQ multiplex PCR, and TCRdb holds only the in-frame ones, with some missing. The data hold 85,000 to 120,000 clones, with less than 95% observed a single time. Donors came from a validation cohort of about 120 subjects, distinct from the first 666-subject cohort. Sequenced input: PBMCs. This chain joins TRBV7-9 and TRBJ2-5; TRBD2 aligns across 9 bases. This clonotype was sampled from a woman aged 18-35 years in good health and CMV-seronegative. CDR3 residues: CASSLPLAGWETQYF. In nucleotides, the CDR3 is TGTGCCAGCAGCTTACCCCTAGCGGGGTGGGAGACCCAGTACTTC.